These 13 T cell receptor beta chains were sequenced from one sample in a study of blood T cell repertoires in COVID-19. Sequencing used immunoSEQ multiplex PCR; TCRdb keeps in-frame clones, though not all of them. This table holds tens of thousands of clones, 80% to 90% found once. Sequencing was done on a sample of peripheral blood. These receptors were obtained from a man aged 40-50 years with COVID-19, enrolled during active disease.

The chain is built from TRBV7-9 and TRBJ2-1; 9 bases line up with TRBD1. This CDR3 is 15 amino acids long. Trimming cost V 4 bases and J 9 bases; bases outside gene matches: 10. Germline values: CDR1 SEHNR, CDR2 FQNEAQ (reference sequence). CDR3: CASSWDRDVGVEQFF. The DNA of the CDR3 is TGTGCCAGCAGCTGGGACAGGGATGTGGGGGTTGAGCAGTTCTTC.

The CDR3 is CASSLTGDSYEQYF. As DNA, the CDR3 is TGTGCCAGCAGCTTAACAGGAGACTCCTACGAGCAGTACTTC. This rearrangement joins TRBV5-6 to TRBJ2-7; TRBD1 might be the D (5 bases). Germline V lookup: CDR1 SGHDT, CDR2 YYEEEE. With 2 bases removed from V and 0 bases from J, the gap between germline ends came to 9 bases. CDR3 length: 14 amino acids.

This clone is labeled medium-sized (0.01 to 0.1%). The chain is built from TRBV9 and TRBJ2-7; the match to TRBD2 covers 9 bases. Unmatched junction bases numbered 9, after V lost 3 bases and J lost 5 bases. The CDR3 runs to 15 residues. Per germline, CDR1 SGDLS and CDR2 YYNGEE. Written as DNA, the CDR3 is TGTGCCAGCAGCGCAACCGGGACTAGCTTCGACGAGCAGTACTTC. This codes for CASSATGTSFDEQYF. The complete variable domain, with remaining parts taken from reference TRBV9 and TRBJ2-7, reads DSGVTQTPKHLITATGQRVTLRCSPRSGDLSVYWYQQSLDQGLQFLIQYYNGEERAKGNILERFSAQQFPDLHSELNLSSLELGDSALYFCASSATGTSFDEQYFGPGTRLTVT.

V and J are TRBV11-2 and TRBJ2-7; D possibly corresponds to TRBD2 (6 bases). Germline V lookup: CDR1 SGHAT, CDR2 FQNNGV. Trimming pared 3 bases from V and 7 bases from J, leaving 10 bases between. The CDR3 is 12 amino acids. CDR3 nucleotides: TGTGCCAGCAGCTTTGGGGCGGGGGAGCAGTACTTC. Translated, it gives CASSFGAGEQYF.

V gene TRBV3-1 (or the pseudogene TRBV3-2) combines with J gene TRBJ2-2, with 9 bases that match TRBD1. Germline V lookup: CDR1 LGHDT, CDR2 YNNKEL (reference sequence). Trimming cost V 4 bases and J 6 bases; bases outside gene matches: 6. The CDR3 covers 15 residues. CDR3 sequence: CASSRIRQGAGELFF. The CDR3 DNA sequence: TGTGCCAGCAGCCGGATTCGACAGGGGGCCGGGGAGCTGTTTTTT.

V and J are TRBV9 and TRBJ1-1, with D unclear. The V end was cut by 3 bases, the J end by 1 base, with 10 bases between. The germline gives CDR1 SGDLS, CDR2 YYNGEE. This CDR3 region has 14 residues. This CDR3 is CASSALSGNTEAFF. The CDR3 nucleotides read TGTGCCAGCAGCGCCCTTAGTGGGAACACTGAAGCTTTCTTT.

This clone showed up just a few times. The rearrangement joins TRBV2 to TRBJ2-1; 8 bases line up with TRBD2. Looked up from germline, CDR1 is SNHLY and CDR2 is FYNNEI. This CDR3 comprises 13 residues. Trimming cost V 5 bases and J 4 bases; bases outside gene matches: 1. CDR3 nucleotides: TGTGCCAGCAGTACTAGCGGTTACAATGAGCAGTTCTTC. Its protein is CASSTSGYNEQFF.

V is TRBV14 and J is TRBJ1-2, with 9 bases fitting TRBD1. V lost 7 bases, J lost 8 bases, and 11 bases stayed unmatched. The CDR3 extends over 14 amino acids. CDR1 is SGHDN, CDR2 FVKESK, per germline. As DNA, the CDR3 is TGTGCCAGCACCCGAGGGGACAGGGCCGGCGGCTACACCTTC. It codes for CASTRGDRAGGYTF.

The chain joins TRBV6-1 to TRBJ2-2; 8 bases are a match to TRBD1. CDR3 length equals 17 residues. Germline trimming cut 1 base from V and 3 bases from J; bases unmatched to any gene: 7. Germline V gene data show CDR1 as MNHNS and CDR2 as SASEGT. The CDR3 nucleotides read TGTGCCAGCAGTGAAGGGTTTCCGACAGGGGACACCGGGGAGCTGTTTTTT. Protein product: CASSEGFPTGDTGELFF.

In its sample, this clone was seen once. CDR3 region: CASSLALTSGGVGDTDTQYF. The CDR3 region has the DNA TGCGCCAGCAGCTTGGCCTTGACTAGCGGGGGTGTCGGTGACACAGATACGCAGTATTTT. The chain uses TRBV5-1 and TRBJ2-3, with 12 bases aligning to TRBD2. With 0 bases clipped from V and 2 bases from J, the junction kept 13 bases outside the gene matches. Germline V lookup: CDR1 SGHRS, CDR2 YFSETQ. This CDR3 comprises 20 residues.

The V call is TRBV7-2, the J call TRBJ2-7; 9 nucleotides align to TRBD1. Losses at the gene ends were 5 bases for V and 4 bases for J; bases not matched to a gene: 9. The length of the CDR3 is 15 residues. Germline lookup yields CDR1 SGHTA and CDR2 FQGNSA. The CDR3 reads CASSLHGTGIYEQYF. CDR3 nucleotide sequence: TGTGCCAGCAGCCTACACGGGACAGGGATTTACGAGCAGTACTTC.

This clone was detected only once. The V and J genes are TRBV15 and TRBJ1-3; D might be TRBD1 (5 bases). Germline V gene data show CDR1 as LNHNV and CDR2 as YYDKDF (reference sequence). The CDR3 is 15 amino acids. Deletions cut 4 bases from V and 1 base from J, with 11 bases between. DNA for the CDR3: TGTGCCACCAGCATTTCCAGGGTGTCTGGAAACACCATATATTTT. Translated: CATSISRVSGNTIYF.

The chain links TRBV27 to TRBJ2-7, with D maybe TRBD1 (5 bases). The V gene's germline CDR1 is MNHEY and CDR2 SMNVEV (reference sequence). The CDR3 has 13 amino acids. V was cut by 4 bases and J by 3 bases, with 10 bases left in between. The CDR3 spells CASSSGAFYEQYF. The CDR3 DNA follows: TGTGCCAGCAGTTCTGGGGCGTTCTACGAGCAGTACTTC.